The T cell receptor beta chain under discussion was sequenced for a study of blood T cell repertoires in COVID-19. Whole-study context: The samples span acute and convalescent COVID-19 from the United States, Italy and Spain. In each case, the material was cDNA or gDNA derived from T cells, B-cell-depleted T cells, or PBMCs.

In the original processing: How many nucleated cells were present was estimated from reference gene primer amplification. TCRdb's copy holds only in-frame clones and misses some; the assay was immunoSEQ multiplex PCR. The D gene and trimming were derived from the DNA, and the V and J assignments and clone size from that table. The data show some 240,000 clones, 75% to 85% seen once. V was cut by 0 bases and J by 2 bases, with 17 bases left in between. CDR1 is SGHTS and CDR2 is YDEGEE in the germline V gene. This CDR3 has 17 amino acids. Seattle patient enrollment occurred during active infection, with longitudinal follow-up thereafter.

This sequence originates from a woman in her 70s with COVID-19, enrolled during active disease. The gene calls are TRBV5-8 and TRBJ1-1; D is unresolved. Material: peripheral blood. This CDR3 is CASSLVYGVGRNTEAFF. CDR3 DNA: TGTGCCAGCAGCTTGGTTTACGGGGTAGGCAGAAACACTGAAGCTTTCTTT.